The 32 T cell receptor beta chains presented below share a single source sample, sequenced in a study of early T cells in non-severe SARS-CoV-2 infection. Each CDR3 protein is one row after TCRdb ran MiXCR on the 5' RACE reads. The table has roughly 56,000 distinct CDR3 sequences, approximately 9.3% seen once. Sequences were obtained from whole blood. The receptor source for this set is an adult who was a healthcare worker with PCR-confirmed SARS-CoV-2 infection or an uninfected control (not recorded which).

This clonotype was observed a few times. The CDR3 nucleotides are TGCAGCGTGGATGGACTAGCGGGGGCGAATGAGCAGTTCTTC. Amino acids: CSVDGLAGANEQFF. The chain has TRBV29-1 and TRBJ2-1, with 13 bases identical to TRBD2. V lost 6 bases to trimming and J lost 7 bases; unmatched junction nucleotides: 6. The CDR3 spans 14 residues. In germline, CDR1 is SQVTM, CDR2 ANQGSEA.

Many counts were recorded for this clonotype. The V and J genes are TRBV27 and TRBJ1-6; 7 bases agree with TRBD1. The CDR3 extends over 15 amino acids. The V gene end was trimmed by 5 bases and the J gene end by 7 bases; junction bases not matched to a gene: 8. Germline CDR1 MNHEY, CDR2 SMNVEV (reference sequence). The chain's CDR3 is CASSRTQGGNSPLHF. For the CDR3, the DNA is TGTGCCAGCAGTAGGACCCAGGGGGGAAATTCACCCCTCCACTTT.

This clonotype occurred a few times. The rearrangement links TRBV15 to TRBJ2-1, with TRBD2 matching over 12 bases. The CDR3 totals 15 residues. Germline-derived CDR1 and CDR2 are LNHNV and YYDKDF (reference sequence). Trimming cost V 10 bases and J 5 bases; bases outside gene matches: 9. For the CDR3, the DNA is TGTGCCATTAAACCGGGACTAGCGGGCAACAATGAGCAGTTCTTC. Translation gives CAIKPGLAGNNEQFF.

V gene TRBV27 combines with J gene TRBJ1-4; D not certain. V lost 8 bases and J 5 bases, leaving 15 bases between the germline ends. The CDR3 extends over 14 amino acids. CDR1 and CDR2 from the germline V gene are MNHEY and SMNVEV (reference sequence). In DNA form, the CDR3 reads TGTGCCAGCCAGTCCGCCAGGCTCAATGAAAAACTGTTTTTT. This codes for CASQSARLNEKLFF.

The V gene is TRBV6-5, the J gene TRBJ2-5, with 10 bases matching TRBD2. This CDR3 has 15 residues. The V gene end was trimmed by 5 bases and the J gene end by 2 bases; junction bases not matched to a gene: 5. The germline V gene has CDR1 MNHEY and CDR2 SVGAGI. The CDR3 reads CASSASGGKQETQYF. The CDR3 DNA sequence: TGTGCCAGCAGTGCTAGCGGGGGAAAGCAAGAGACCCAGTACTTC.

This clonotype was detected ten times or more. This chain links TRBV29-1 with TRBJ1-1, with TRBD1 matching 9 bases. The germline CDR1 and CDR2 sequences are SQVTM and ANQGSEA. Trimming took 4 bases from V and 4 from J; bases not matched to a gene: 4. The CDR3 runs 13 residues. CDR3 sequence: CSVVTGGFTEAFF. The CDR3 coding sequence is TGCAGCGTTGTCACAGGGGGCTTCACTGAAGCTTTCTTT.

This clonotype was counted many times. DNA for the CDR3: TGTGCCAGCAGTTACTCTGTCCCGGTCTGGTATTACGAGCAGTACGTC. Protein product: CASSYSVPVWYYEQYV. The rearrangement uses TRBV6-2 or TRBV6-3 and TRBJ2-7; D not resolved. The germline V and J ends were trimmed by 0 bases and 4 bases, with 16 bases remaining between them. From germline, CDR1 is MNHEY and CDR2 SVGEGT. CDR3 length: 16 residues.

This clonotype was found many times. The rearrangement links TRBV2 to TRBJ2-1, with a tentative D call TRBD2 (5 bases). Trimming shortened V by 11 bases and J by 10 bases, and 15 bases separated the two germline ends. The CDR3 runs to 11 residues. CDR1 and CDR2 (germline): SNHLY, FYNNEI. CDR3 sequence: CARHRTPEQFF. Here the CDR3 DNA reads TGTGCCCGACACCGGACTCCCGAGCAGTTCTTC. The full variable domain, its missing parts supplied by reference TRBV2 and TRBJ2-1, is EPEVTQTPSHQVTQMGQEVILRCVPISNHLYFYWYRQILGQKVEFLVSFYNNEISEKSEIFDDQFSVERPDGSNFTLKIRSTKLEDSAMYFCARHRTPEQFFGPGTRLTVL.

This chain connects TRBV29-1 to TRBJ2-3; 11 bases are shared with TRBD2. CDR3 length equals 17 residues. The germline V gene encodes CDR1 SQVTM and CDR2 ANQGSEA. V shed 2 bases, J shed 5 bases, and the junction held 12 bases outside the gene matches. The CDR3: CSVEIVAGGPYGDTQYF. CDR3 in DNA: TGCAGCGTTGAAATTGTAGCGGGGGGGCCTTATGGAGATACGCAGTATTTT.

The chain joins TRBV20-1 to TRBJ2-6; D is possibly TRBD2 (6 bases). Between the trimmed V and J ends, which lost 6 bases and 0 bases, there was a span of 15 bases. The CDR3 is 16 amino acids. Germline loops: CDR1 DFQATT, CDR2 SNEGSKA (reference sequence). In nucleotides, the CDR3 is TGCAGTGCCCCTGCTTGGGAGGTCTCTGGGGCCAACGTCCTGACTTTC. Protein: CSAPAWEVSGANVLTF.

This clonotype was detected ten times or more. V and J are TRBV12-3 or TRBV12-4 and TRBJ2-3; 8 nucleotides agree with TRBD1. The CDR3 covers 16 residues. V trimming: 5 bases; J trimming: 6 bases; junction bases outside the gene matches: 13. The CDR3 DNA is TGTGCCAGCAGTCCCTCCGGGACAGGCGGAAGGGATACGCAGTATTTT. Its protein is CASSPSGTGGRDTQYF.

This clonotype has more than one count but fewer than ten. The V and J genes are TRBV6-2 or TRBV6-3 and TRBJ2-1, with TRBD2 identical over 9 bases. The CDR3 covers 16 residues. Germline V gene sequence: CDR1 MNHEY, CDR2 SVGEGT. The junction had 9 bases not matched to a gene; V was cut back by 0 bases and J by 9 bases. Here the CDR3 reads CASSYSFPSGVVEQFF. Written as DNA, the CDR3 is TGTGCCAGCAGTTACTCGTTCCCTAGCGGGGTAGTTGAGCAGTTCTTC.

The chain has TRBV6-4 and TRBJ1-3, with D hard to call. The germline CDR1 and CDR2 sequences are MRHNA and SNTAGT. V was cut by 7 bases and J by 1 base, with 8 bases left in between. CDR3 size: 13 residues. As DNA, the CDR3 is TGTGCCAGCATATGGGAATCTGGAAACACCATATATTTT. This translates into CASIWESGNTIYF.

This clonotype occurred many times. CDR3 sequence: CASSASRGTTDTQYF. The CDR3 nucleotides are TGTGCCAGCAGCGCGTCGCGGGGGACCACAGATACGCAGTATTTT. This rearrangement joins TRBV13 to TRBJ2-3; 7 bases line up with TRBD2. The CDR3 covers 15 residues. The germline CDR1 and CDR2 sequences are PRHDT and FYEKMQ (reference sequence). V dropped 5 bases and J dropped 2; count of bases not matched to a gene: 7.

This clonotype came up a few times. V is TRBV12-3 or TRBV12-4 and J is TRBJ2-1; D may be TRBD1 (6 bases). The CDR3 length is 14 residues. Trimming left V 1 base short and J 5 bases short, with 9 bases between. CDR3 residues: CASSLGQANNEQFF. In nucleotides, the CDR3 is TGTGCCAGCAGTTTAGGACAGGCCAACAATGAGCAGTTCTTC.

The chain has TRBV12-3 or TRBV12-4 and TRBJ2-3, with 9 bases matching TRBD1. This CDR3 comprises 14 residues. V lost 4 bases and J lost 6; bases outside the gene matches: 5. Here the CDR3 DNA reads TGTGCCAGCAGTTCGAACAGGGGGCGTGATACGCAGTATTTT. Its translation is CASSSNRGRDTQYF.

This clonotype was observed a few times. This chain joins TRBV7-2 and TRBJ2-4; D may be TRBD2 (5 bases). Germline values: CDR1 SGHTA, CDR2 FQGNSA. The CDR3 covers 14 residues. Trimming removed 3 bases at V and 2 bases at J, with 8 bases between. The CDR3 DNA sequence: TGTGCCAGCAGCTTCGGAGGTACCAAAAACATTCAGTACTTC. It yields the protein CASSFGGTKNIQYF.

In its sample, this clonotype was seen many times. The genes are TRBV24-1 and TRBJ2-7; tentatively, D is TRBD1 (6 bases). The V end was cut by 8 bases, the J end by 3 bases, with 13 bases between. Per germline, CDR1 KGHDR and CDR2 SFDVKD. The length of the CDR3 is 13 residues. This CDR3 reads CATNLPGDYEQYV. CDR3 in DNA: TGTGCCACCAATCTTCCAGGGGACTACGAGCAGTACGTC.

The chain joins TRBV20-1 to TRBJ2-3, with 7 bases aligning to TRBD2. With 0 bases clipped from V and 4 bases from J, the junction kept 13 bases outside the gene matches. The CDR3 has 17 residues. The V gene's germline CDR1 is DFQATT and CDR2 SNEGSKA (reference sequence). CDR3 in DNA: TGCAGTGCTAGAGATTCCCGTTTCGGGGAGGGCGCAGATACGCAGTATTTT. Protein product: CSARDSRFGEGADTQYF.

The V and J genes are TRBV24-1 and TRBJ2-7; 7 bases align to TRBD2. This CDR3 is 18 amino acids long. CDR1 is KGHDR, CDR2 SFDVKD, per germline. With 4 bases clipped from V and 7 bases from J, the junction kept 21 bases outside the gene matches. Written as DNA, the CDR3 is TGTGCCACCAGTGACCACAACGGATTGCGGGGGATGCTACTGGAGCAGTACGTC. Translating it yields CATSDHNGLRGMLLEQYV.

This clonotype was picked up a small number of times. This sequence joins TRBV5-4 and TRBJ1-1; D ambiguous. Germline CDR1 and CDR2: SGHNT and YYREEE (reference sequence). V lost 1 base, J lost 1 base, and 11 bases lay in between. The CDR3 has 15 amino acids. The CDR3 region is CASSLSVASNTEAFF. The DNA for the CDR3 is TGTGCCAGCAGCTTGAGCGTAGCCTCGAACACTGAAGCTTTCTTT.

This clonotype was seen more than once but under ten times. The gene calls are TRBV20-1 and TRBJ1-5; D remains unclear. From germline, CDR1 is DFQATT and CDR2 SNEGSKA (reference sequence). The CDR3 loop spans 13 amino acids. V gave up 3 bases and J gave up 0 bases, with 6 bases separating them. The CDR3 DNA reads TGCAGTGCTAGGGGTGATAGCAATCAGCCCCAGCATTTT. Translated: CSARGDSNQPQHF.

Ten or more counts support this clonotype. The chain has TRBV2 and TRBJ1-5, with a weak D call TRBD1 (5 bases). Germline V gene lookup returns CDR1 SNHLY and CDR2 FYNNEI. This CDR3 has 14 amino acids. V was trimmed by 5 bases and J by 7 bases, leaving 15 bases between them. The CDR3, as DNA: TGTGCCAGCAGTCCCGGGGGAGGACGGCAGCCCCAGCATTTT. It encodes CASSPGGGRQPQHF.

This clonotype appeared many times. The chain carries TRBV6-1 and TRBJ2-2; unclear D gene. CDR1 is MNHNS and CDR2 is SASEGT in the germline V gene. This CDR3 has 13 residues. The V gene lost 2 bases and the J gene lost 3 bases, with 4 bases spanning the gap. CDR3 bases: TGTGCCAGCAGTGAAAGGGACACCGGGGAGCTGTTTTTT. It encodes CASSERDTGELFF.

This clonotype showed up many times. This chain links TRBV6-4 with TRBJ2-1; TRBD2 aligns across 13 bases. The CDR3 totals 18 residues. Germline CDR1 is MRHNA and CDR2 is SNTAGT. Trimming removed 3 bases from V and 7 bases from J; junction bases left unmatched: 12. The CDR3 loop reads CASSEGRRGLAGLNEQFF. In nucleotides, the CDR3 is TGTGCCAGCAGTGAAGGTCGGAGGGGACTAGCGGGGCTTAATGAGCAGTTCTTC.

This clonotype was counted between two and nine times. The chain combines TRBV7-9 with TRBJ1-2, with TRBD1 as a possible D gene (6 bases). The CDR3 has 15 amino acids. The ends were cut back, 5 bases at V and 8 bases at J, with 21 bases in the middle. Looked up from germline, CDR1 is SEHNR and CDR2 is FQNEAQ (reference sequence). CDR3 loop: CASSLEATGGGGYTF. CDR3 sequence (DNA): TGTGCCAGCAGCCTCGAAGCGACAGGTGGAGGGGGCTACACCTTC.

The rearrangement joins TRBV4-1 to TRBJ2-5; D gene ambiguous. Germline V gives CDR1 MGHRA, CDR2 YSYEKL. V was trimmed by 1 base and J by 7 bases, leaving 13 bases between them. This CDR3 has 14 amino acids. CDR3 residues: CASSQVNRRGTQYF. The CDR3 region has the DNA TGCGCCAGCAGCCAAGTCAACAGACGCGGGACCCAGTACTTC.

This clonotype was found a few times. The rearrangement links TRBV30 to TRBJ2-2; D possibly corresponds to TRBD2 (6 bases). From germline, CDR1 is GTSNPN and CDR2 SVGIG (reference sequence). The length of the CDR3 is 14 residues. Trimming took 3 bases from V and 5 from J, leaving 13 bases between them. The CDR3 loop is CAWSRDSQTGELFF. CDR3 sequence (DNA): TGTGCCTGGAGCCGGGACTCGCAAACCGGGGAGCTGTTTTTT.

This chain connects TRBV12-5 to TRBJ1-1; TRBD1 is a possible D gene (5 bases). Germline V gives CDR1 LGHNT, CDR2 FRNRAP. This CDR3 spans 13 amino acids. The germline V and J ends were trimmed by 3 bases and 1 base, with 6 bases remaining between them. DNA of the CDR3: TGTGCTAGTGGTTTAGGGGCGAACACTGAAGCTTTCTTT. Its protein product is CASGLGANTEAFF.

The V gene is TRBV10-3, the J gene TRBJ2-5, with D possibly being TRBD2 (6 bases). The CDR3 is 13 amino acids. From germline, CDR1 is ENHRY and CDR2 SYGVKD. V was cut by 10 bases and J by 1 base, with 13 bases left in between. The CDR3 DNA reads as TGTGCCAGTAGAGGGGACTCCCAAGAGACCCAGTACTTC. Amino acids: CASRGDSQETQYF.

The sample holds a few counts of this clonotype. V gene TRBV27 combines with J gene TRBJ2-1; 7 nucleotides align to TRBD1. This CDR3 contains 15 residues. The germline V gene encodes CDR1 MNHEY and CDR2 SMNVEV (reference sequence). V was clipped by 2 bases and J by 6 bases; unmatched bases: 7. CDR3 in amino acids: CASSLGQVGINEQFF. The CDR3, as DNA: TGTGCCAGCAGTTTAGGACAGGTTGGGATCAATGAGCAGTTCTTC.

This clonotype was detected only a few times. The gene calls are TRBV6-5 and TRBJ1-4; tentative D call: TRBD1 (5 bases). CDR3 length: 14 amino acids. Trimming took 6 bases from V and 10 from J, leaving 18 bases between them. Germline loops: CDR1 MNHEY, CDR2 SVGAGI. CDR3 loop: CASSRGSSSGKLFF. The DNA for the CDR3 is TGTGCCAGCAGCCGGGGCAGCTCTTCGGGAAAACTGTTTTTT.